This T cell receptor (beta chain) originates from a study of shared clonotypes between healthy human individuals. Whole-study results and caveats: Clonotype sharing among donors likely depends on sequencing depth.

Recent acute infections and vaccinations were absent in the healthy HIV-negative adult donors. With respect to this clone: Its specificity is unknown.

The table came from immunoSEQ multiplex PCR; TCRdb's copy has only in-frame clones and leaves some out. The sample holds 490,000 or so clones; about three quarters are singletons and the top ten take 10% to 15%. CDR3 length equals 12 residues. V dropped 11 bases and J dropped 6 bases, with 16 bases sitting between them. The germline V gene encodes CDR1 SNHLY and CDR2 FYNNEI. The rearrangement uses TRBV2 and TRBJ1-1; a weak D match, TRBD1 (6 bases). This receptor was obtained from a woman aged 40 to 50 in good health. Some clones in this sample may be carry-over from other donors' samples. The source material was PBMCs. Here the CDR3 reads CASRGEFAEAFF. CDR3 coding DNA: TGTGCCTCCAGGGGTGAGTTCGCTGAAGCTTTCTTT.